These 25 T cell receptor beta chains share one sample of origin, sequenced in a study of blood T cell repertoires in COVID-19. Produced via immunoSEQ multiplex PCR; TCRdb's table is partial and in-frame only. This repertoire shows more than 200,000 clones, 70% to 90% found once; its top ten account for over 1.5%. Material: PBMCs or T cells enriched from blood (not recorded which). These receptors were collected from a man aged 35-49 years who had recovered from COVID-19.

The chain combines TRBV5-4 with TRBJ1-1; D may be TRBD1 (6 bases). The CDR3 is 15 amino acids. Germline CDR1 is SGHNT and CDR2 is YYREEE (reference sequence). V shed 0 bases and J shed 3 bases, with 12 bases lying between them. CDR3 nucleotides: TGTGCCAGCAGCTTGGCTAGAGGGGGGGACACTGAAGCTTTCTTT. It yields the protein CASSLARGGDTEAFF.

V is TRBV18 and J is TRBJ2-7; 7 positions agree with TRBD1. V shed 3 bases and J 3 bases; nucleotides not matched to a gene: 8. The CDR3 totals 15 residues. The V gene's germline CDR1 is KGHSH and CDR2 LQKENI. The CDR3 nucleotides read TGTGCCAGCTCACCGCAGGGGGTGGTTATCTACGAGCAGTACTTC. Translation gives CASSPQGVVIYEQYF.

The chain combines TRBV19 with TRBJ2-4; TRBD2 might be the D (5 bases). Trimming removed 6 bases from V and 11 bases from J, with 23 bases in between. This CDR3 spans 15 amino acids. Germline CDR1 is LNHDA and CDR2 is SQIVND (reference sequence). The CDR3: CASSAGQPGVKVQYF. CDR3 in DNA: TGTGCCAGTAGCGCGGGCCAGCCCGGCGTTAAGGTTCAGTACTTC.

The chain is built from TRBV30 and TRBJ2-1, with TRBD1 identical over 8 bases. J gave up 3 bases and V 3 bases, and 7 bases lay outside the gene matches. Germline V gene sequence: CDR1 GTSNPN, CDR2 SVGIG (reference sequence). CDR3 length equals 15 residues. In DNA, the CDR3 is TGTGCCTGGAGCAAAGACAGGGGATACTACAATGAGCAGTTCTTC. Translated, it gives CAWSKDRGYYNEQFF.

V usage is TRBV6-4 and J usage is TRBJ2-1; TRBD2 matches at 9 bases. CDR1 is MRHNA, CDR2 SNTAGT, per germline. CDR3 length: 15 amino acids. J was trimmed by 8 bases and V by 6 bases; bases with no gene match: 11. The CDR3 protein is CASSRQAGGLDEQFF. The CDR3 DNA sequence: TGTGCCAGCAGCCGGCAAGCGGGAGGTCTCGATGAGCAGTTCTTC.

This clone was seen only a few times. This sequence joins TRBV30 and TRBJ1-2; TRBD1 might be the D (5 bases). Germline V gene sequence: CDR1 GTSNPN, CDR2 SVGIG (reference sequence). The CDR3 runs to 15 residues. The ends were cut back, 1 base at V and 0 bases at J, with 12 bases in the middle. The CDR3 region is CAWSAGLGANYGYTF. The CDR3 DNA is TGTGCCTGGAGTGCGGGACTCGGGGCTAACTATGGCTACACCTTC.

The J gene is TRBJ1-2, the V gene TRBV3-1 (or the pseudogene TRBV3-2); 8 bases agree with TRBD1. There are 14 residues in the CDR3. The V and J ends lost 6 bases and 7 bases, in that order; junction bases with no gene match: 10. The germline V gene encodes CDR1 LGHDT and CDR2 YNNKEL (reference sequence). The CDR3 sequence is CASSSEDRVSGYTF. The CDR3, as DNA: TGTGCCAGCAGTTCCGAGGACAGGGTTTCTGGCTACACCTTC.

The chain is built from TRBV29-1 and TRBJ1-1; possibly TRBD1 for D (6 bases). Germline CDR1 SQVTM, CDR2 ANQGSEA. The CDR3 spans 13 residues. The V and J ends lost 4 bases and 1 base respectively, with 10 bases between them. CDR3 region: CSVVVGGNTEAFF. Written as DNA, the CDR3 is TGCAGCGTTGTGGTAGGGGGGAACACTGAAGCTTTCTTT.

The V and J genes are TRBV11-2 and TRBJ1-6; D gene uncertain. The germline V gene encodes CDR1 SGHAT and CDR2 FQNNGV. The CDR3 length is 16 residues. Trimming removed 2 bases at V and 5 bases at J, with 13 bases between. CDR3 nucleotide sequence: TGTGCCAGCAGCTTACGTGAGGGAGCCGATAATTCACCCCTCCACTTT. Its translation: CASSLREGADNSPLHF.

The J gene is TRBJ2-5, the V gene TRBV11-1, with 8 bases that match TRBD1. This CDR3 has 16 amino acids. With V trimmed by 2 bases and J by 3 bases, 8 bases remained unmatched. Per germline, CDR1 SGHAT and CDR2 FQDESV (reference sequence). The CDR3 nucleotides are TGTGCCAGCAGCTTAAACCGGGACAGGAGAAAAGAGACCCAGTACTTC. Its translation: CASSLNRDRRKETQYF.

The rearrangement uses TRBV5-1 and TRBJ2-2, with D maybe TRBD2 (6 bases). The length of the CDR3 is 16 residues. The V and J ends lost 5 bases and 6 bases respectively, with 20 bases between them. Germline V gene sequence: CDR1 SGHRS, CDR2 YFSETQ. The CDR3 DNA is TGCGCCAGCAGTCCCGGGAGTTCTCTTCTCTCCGGGGAGCTGTTTTTT. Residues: CASSPGSSLLSGELFF.

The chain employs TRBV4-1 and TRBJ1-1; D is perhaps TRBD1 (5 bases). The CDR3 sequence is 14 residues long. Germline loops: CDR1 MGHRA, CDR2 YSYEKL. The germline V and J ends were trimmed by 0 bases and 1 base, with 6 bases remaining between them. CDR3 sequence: CASSQEGANTEAFF. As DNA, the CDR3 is TGCGCCAGCAGCCAAGAAGGGGCGAACACTGAAGCTTTCTTT.

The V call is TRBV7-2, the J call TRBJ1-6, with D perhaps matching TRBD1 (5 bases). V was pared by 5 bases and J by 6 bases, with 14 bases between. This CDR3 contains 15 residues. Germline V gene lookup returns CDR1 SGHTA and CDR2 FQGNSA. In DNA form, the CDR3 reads TGTGCCAGCAGCCGCGGGGGGGTTGGTAATTCACCCCTCCACTTT. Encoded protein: CASSRGGVGNSPLHF. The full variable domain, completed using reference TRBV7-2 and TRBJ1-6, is GAGVSQSPSNKVTEKGKDVELRCDPISGHTALYWYRQSLGQGLEFLIYFQGNSAPDKSGLPSDRFSAERTGGSVSTLTIQRTQQEDSAVYLCASSRGGVGNSPLHFGNGTRLTVT.

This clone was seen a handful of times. The DNA of the CDR3 is TGTGCCAGCAGTTTATCTTTTATAAAGGGGGCGAATCAGCCCCAGCATTTT. It specifies CASSLSFIKGANQPQHF. The J gene is TRBJ1-5, the V gene TRBV28; TRBD1 aligns across 7 bases. The length of the CDR3 is 17 residues. V shed 1 base, J shed 4 bases, and the junction held 10 bases outside the gene matches. Germline V gene sequence: CDR1 MDHEN, CDR2 SYDVKM.

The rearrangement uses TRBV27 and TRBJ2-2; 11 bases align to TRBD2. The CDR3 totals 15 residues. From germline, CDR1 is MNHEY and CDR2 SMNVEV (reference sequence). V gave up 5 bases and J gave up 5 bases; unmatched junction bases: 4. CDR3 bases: TGTGCCAGCAGTCTAGCGGGGGGACAGACCGGGGAGCTGTTTTTT. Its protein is CASSLAGGQTGELFF.

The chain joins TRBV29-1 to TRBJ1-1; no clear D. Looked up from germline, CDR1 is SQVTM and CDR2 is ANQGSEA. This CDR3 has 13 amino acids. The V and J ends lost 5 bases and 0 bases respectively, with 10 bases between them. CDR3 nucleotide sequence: TGCAGCGTTCCAGTCCTTATGAACACTGAAGCTTTCTTT. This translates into CSVPVLMNTEAFF.

The CDR3 here is CASSLLPASPEAFF. The CDR3 nucleotides are TGCGCCAGCAGCCTACTACCCGCGTCCCCTGAAGCTTTCTTT. This rearrangement joins TRBV4-1 to TRBJ1-1, with D unclear. The CDR3 sequence is 14 residues long. V was shortened by 4 bases and J by 6 bases, with 15 bases between the two germline ends. Looked up from germline, CDR1 is MGHRA and CDR2 is YSYEKL.

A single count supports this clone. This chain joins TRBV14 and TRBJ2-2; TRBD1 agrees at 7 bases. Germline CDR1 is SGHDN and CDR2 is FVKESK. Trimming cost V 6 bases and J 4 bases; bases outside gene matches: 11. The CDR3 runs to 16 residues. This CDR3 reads CASSLFGTVGTGELFF. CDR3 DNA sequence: TGTGCCAGCAGTCTATTTGGGACAGTCGGCACCGGGGAGCTGTTTTTT.

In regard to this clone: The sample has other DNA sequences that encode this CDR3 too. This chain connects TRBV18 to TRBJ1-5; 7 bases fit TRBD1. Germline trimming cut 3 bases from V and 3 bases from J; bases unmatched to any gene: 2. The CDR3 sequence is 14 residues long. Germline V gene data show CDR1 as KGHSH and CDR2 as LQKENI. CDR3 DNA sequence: TGTGCCAGCTCACCGACAGGGCCCAATCAGCCCCAGCATTTT. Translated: CASSPTGPNQPQHF.

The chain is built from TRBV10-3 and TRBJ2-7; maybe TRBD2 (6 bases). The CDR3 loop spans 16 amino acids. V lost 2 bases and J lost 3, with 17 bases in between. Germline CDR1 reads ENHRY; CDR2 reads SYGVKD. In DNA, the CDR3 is TGTGCCATCAGTGAGGGGAGGTTAGCGGCTCTCTACGAGCAGTACTTC. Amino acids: CAISEGRLAALYEQYF.

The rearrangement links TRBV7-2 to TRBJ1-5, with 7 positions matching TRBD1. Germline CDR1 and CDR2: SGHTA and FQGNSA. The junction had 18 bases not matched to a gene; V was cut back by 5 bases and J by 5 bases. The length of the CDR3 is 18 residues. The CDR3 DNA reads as TGTGCCAGCAGCCCTTTCCCTCTGGGACAGCTAGAGGATCAGCCCCAGCATTTT. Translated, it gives CASSPFPLGQLEDQPQHF. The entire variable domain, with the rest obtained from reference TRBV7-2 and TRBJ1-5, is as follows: GAGVSQSPSNKVTEKGKDVELRCDPISGHTALYWYRQSLGQGLEFLIYFQGNSAPDKSGLPSDRFSAERTGGSVSTLTIQRTQQEDSAVYLCASSPFPLGQLEDQPQHFGDGTRLSIL.

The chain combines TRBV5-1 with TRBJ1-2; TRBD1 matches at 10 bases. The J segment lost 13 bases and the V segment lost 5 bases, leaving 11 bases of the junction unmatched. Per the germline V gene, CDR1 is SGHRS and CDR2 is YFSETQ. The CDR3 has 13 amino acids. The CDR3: CASSFDRGPSITF. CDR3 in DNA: TGCGCCAGCAGTTTCGACAGGGGGCCATCCATCACCTTC.

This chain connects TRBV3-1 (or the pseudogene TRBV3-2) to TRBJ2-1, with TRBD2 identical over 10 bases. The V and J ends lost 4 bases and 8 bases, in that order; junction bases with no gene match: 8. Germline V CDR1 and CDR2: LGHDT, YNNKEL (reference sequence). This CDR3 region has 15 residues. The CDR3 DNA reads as TGTGCCAGCAGCCCGTTTGCTAGCGGGGGCTATGAGCAGTTCTTC. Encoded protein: CASSPFASGGYEQFF.

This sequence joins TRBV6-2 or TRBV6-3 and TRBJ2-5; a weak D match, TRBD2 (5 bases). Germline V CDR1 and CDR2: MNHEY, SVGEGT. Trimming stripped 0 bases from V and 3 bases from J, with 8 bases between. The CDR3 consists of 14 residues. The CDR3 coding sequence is TGTGCCAGCAGTTACTCTATCGGGGAAGAGACCCAGTACTTC. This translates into CASSYSIGEETQYF.

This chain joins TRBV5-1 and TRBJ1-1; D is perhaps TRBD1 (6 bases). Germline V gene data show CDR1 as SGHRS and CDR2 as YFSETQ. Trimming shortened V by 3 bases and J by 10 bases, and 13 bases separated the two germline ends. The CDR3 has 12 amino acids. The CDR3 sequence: CASSSSGGLAFF. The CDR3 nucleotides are TGCGCCAGCAGCTCCTCGGGGGGGCTAGCTTTCTTT.